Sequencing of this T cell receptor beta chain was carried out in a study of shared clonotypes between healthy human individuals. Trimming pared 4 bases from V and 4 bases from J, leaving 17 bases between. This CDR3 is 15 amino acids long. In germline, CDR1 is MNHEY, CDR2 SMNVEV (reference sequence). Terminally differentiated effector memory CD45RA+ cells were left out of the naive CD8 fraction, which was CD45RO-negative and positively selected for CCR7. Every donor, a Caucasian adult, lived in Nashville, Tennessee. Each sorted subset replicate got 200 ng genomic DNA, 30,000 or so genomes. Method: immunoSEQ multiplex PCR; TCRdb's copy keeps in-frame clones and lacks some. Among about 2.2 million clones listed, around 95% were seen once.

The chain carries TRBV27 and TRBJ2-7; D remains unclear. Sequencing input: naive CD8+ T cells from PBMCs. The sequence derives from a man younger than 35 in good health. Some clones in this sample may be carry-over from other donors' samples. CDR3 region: CASSYAATFGYEQYF. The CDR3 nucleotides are TGTGCCAGCAGTTACGCGGCTACCTTCGGATACGAGCAGTACTTC.